This T cell receptor beta chain was sequenced during a study of T cell responses to AZD1222 COVID-19 vaccine. The CDR3 has 15 residues. The V gene lost 1 base and the J gene lost 9 bases, with 16 bases spanning the gap. Looked up from germline, CDR1 is SGHDN and CDR2 is FVKESK. Produced via immunoSEQ multiplex PCR; TCRdb's table is partial and in-frame only. The sample includes 140,000 to 150,000 clones, about 92% of them seen just once. The clonotype originates from an adult in good health. The starting material was peripheral blood, obtained on day 0 of AZD1222 vaccination. The chain is built from TRBV14 and TRBJ2-1; D unclear. Here the CDR3 DNA reads TGTGCCAGCAGCCAAGTTCGGGCCCGTGGTGGTGAGCAGTTCTTC. Its protein product is CASSQVRARGGEQFF.